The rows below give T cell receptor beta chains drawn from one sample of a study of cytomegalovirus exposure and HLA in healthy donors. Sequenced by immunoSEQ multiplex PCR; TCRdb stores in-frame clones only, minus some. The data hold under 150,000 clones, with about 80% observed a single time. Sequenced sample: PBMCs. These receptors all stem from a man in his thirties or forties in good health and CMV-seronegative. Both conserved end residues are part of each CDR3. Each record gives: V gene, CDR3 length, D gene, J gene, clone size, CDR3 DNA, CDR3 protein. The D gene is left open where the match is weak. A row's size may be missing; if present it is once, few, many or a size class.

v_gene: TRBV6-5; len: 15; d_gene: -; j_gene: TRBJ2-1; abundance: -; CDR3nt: TGTGCCAGCAGTTACGAGTCAGGGCCCTTCGGTGAGCAGTTCTTC; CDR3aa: CASSYESGPFGEQFF
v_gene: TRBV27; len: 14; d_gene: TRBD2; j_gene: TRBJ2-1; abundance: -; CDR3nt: TGTGCCAGCAGAACTAGCGGGAGAGTCAATGAGCAGTTCTTC; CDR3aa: CASRTSGRVNEQFF
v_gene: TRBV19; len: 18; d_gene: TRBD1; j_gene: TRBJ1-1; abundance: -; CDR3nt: TGTGCCAGTAGTATAACTATCCGGGACAGGGCGGGGAACACTGAAGCTTTCTTT; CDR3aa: CASSITIRDRAGNTEAFF
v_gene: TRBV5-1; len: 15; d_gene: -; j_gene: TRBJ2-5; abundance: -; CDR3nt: TGCGCCAGCAGCTTGGTTCTTGACATTCAAGAGACCCAGTACTTC; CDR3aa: CASSLVLDIQETQYF
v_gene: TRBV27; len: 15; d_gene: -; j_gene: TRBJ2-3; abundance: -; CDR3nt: TGTGCCAGCAGTTTGCTAGCGAGGAGCACAGATACGCAGTATTTT; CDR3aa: CASSLLARSTDTQYF
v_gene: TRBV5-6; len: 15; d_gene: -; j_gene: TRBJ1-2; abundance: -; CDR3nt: TGTGCCAGCAGCTTGAGTGGGGGCCGGATCTATGGCTACCCCTTC; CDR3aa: CASSLSGGRIYGYPF
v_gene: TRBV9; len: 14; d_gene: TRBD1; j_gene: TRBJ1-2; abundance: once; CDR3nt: TGTGCCAGCAGCGTAGCAGACAGGGAATATGGCTACACCTTC; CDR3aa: CASSVADREYGYTF
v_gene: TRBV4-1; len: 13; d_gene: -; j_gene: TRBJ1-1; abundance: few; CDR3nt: TGCGCCAGCAGCCGCATGCAGGGGCCCGAAGCTTTCTTT; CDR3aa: CASSRMQGPEAFF
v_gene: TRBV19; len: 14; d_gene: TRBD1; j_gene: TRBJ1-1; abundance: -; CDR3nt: TGTGCCAGTATTGCGACAGGGGGCGCGGAGGAAGCTTTCTTT; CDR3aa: CASIATGGAEEAFF
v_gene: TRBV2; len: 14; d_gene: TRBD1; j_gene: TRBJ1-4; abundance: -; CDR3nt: TGTGCCAGCAGGGAGGACAGGAACAATGAAAAACTGTTTTTT; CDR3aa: CASREDRNNEKLFF
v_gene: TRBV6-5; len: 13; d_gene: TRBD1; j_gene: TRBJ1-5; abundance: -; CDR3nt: TGTGCCAGCAGTACACAGGGGGATCAGCCCCAGCATTTT; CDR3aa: CASSTQGDQPQHF
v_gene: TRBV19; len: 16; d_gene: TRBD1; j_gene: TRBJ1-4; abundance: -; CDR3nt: TGTGCCAGTAGTATAGTTAGCACAGGGGGGAATGAAAAACTGTTTTTT; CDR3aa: CASSIVSTGGNEKLFF
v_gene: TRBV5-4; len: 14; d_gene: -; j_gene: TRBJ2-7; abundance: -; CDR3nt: TGTGCCAGCAGGAATGCCGGGACATTCTACGAGCAGTACTTC; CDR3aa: CASRNAGTFYEQYF
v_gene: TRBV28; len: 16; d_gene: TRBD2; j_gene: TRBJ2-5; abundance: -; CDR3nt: TGTGCCAGCAGTTTAGGTATAGCGGGAGGCCAAGAGACCCAGTACTTC; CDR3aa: CASSLGIAGGQETQYF
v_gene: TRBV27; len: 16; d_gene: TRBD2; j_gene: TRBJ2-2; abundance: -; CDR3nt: TGTGCCAGCAGTTCGGGGACTAGCTATACTGACGGGGAGCTGTTTTTT; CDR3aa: CASSSGTSYTDGELFF
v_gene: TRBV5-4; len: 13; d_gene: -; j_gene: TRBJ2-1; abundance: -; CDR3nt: TGTGCCAGCAGCGATAGCGGTTACAATGAGCAGTTCTTC; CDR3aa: CASSDSGYNEQFF
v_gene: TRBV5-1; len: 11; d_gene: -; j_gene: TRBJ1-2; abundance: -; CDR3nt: TGCGCCAGCAGTGATCGAGGGTTAAGCACCTTC; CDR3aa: CASSDRGLSTF
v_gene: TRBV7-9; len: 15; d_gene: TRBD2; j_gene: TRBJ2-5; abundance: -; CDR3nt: TGTGCCAGCAGCCCGTGGACTAGCGGGACGGAGACCCAGTACTTC; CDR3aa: CASSPWTSGTETQYF
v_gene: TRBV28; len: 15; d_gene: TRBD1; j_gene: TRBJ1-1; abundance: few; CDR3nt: TGTGCCGTTAGACCTACAGGGGGACCGAACACTGAAGCTTTCTTT; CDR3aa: CAVRPTGGPNTEAFF
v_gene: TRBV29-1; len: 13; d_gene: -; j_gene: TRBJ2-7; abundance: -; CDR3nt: TGCAGCGTTACCAACCTGACTTCAAGCGAGCAGTACTTC; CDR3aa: CSVTNLTSSEQYF
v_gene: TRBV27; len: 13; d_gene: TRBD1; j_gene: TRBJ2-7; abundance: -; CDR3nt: TGTGCCAGCACGACAGGGGCGTCCTACGAGCAGTACTTC; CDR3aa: CASTTGASYEQYF
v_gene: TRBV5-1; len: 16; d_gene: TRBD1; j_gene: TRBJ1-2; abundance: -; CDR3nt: TGCGCCAGCAGCGTCTACCGGGACAGGAGGGGCTATGGCTACACCTTC; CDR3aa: CASSVYRDRRGYGYTF
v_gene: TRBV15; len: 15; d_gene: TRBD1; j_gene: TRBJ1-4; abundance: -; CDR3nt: TGTGCCACCAGCGCTGGACAGGGTCATGGTGAAAAACTGTTTTTT; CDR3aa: CATSAGQGHGEKLFF
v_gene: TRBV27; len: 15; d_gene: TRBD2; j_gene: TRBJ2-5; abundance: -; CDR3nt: TGTGCCAGCAGTTTATTTAGCGGGAGTACAGAGACCCAGTACTTC; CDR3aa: CASSLFSGSTETQYF
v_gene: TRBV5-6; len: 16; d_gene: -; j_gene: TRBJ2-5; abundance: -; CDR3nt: TGTGCCAGCAGCTCCGGGGCGGGAACAGCTCGAGAGACCCAGTACTTC; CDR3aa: CASSSGAGTARETQYF
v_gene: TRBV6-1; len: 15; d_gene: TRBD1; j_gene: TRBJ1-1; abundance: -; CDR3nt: TGTGCCAGCATCCCGTCGGGCAGGGGGGATACTGAAGCTTTCTTT; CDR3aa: CASIPSGRGDTEAFF
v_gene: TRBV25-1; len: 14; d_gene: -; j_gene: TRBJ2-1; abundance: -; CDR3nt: TGTGCCAGCAGTGATCCTCCCCGCTACAATGAGCAGTTCTTC; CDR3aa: CASSDPPRYNEQFF
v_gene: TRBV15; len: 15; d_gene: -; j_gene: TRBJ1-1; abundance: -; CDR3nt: TGTGCCACCAGCAGAGGAGGCCCGAGGGCCACTGAAGCTTTCTTT; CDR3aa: CATSRGGPRATEAFF
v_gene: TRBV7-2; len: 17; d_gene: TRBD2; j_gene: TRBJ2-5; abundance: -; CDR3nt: TGTGCCAGCAGAGACCGAGCGGGAGGGCCGCTCGGAGAGACCCAGTACTTC; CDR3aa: CASRDRAGGPLGETQYF
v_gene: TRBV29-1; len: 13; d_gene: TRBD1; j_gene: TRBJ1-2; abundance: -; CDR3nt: TGCAGCGTCGAGACAGGGGGACCAGATGGCTACACCTTC; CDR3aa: CSVETGGPDGYTF
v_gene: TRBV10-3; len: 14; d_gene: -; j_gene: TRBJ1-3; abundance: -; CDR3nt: TGTGCCATGGCGGAGGCGAGCTCTGGAAACACCATATATTTT; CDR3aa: CAMAEASSGNTIYF
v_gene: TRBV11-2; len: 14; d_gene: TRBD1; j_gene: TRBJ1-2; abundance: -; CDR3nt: TGTGCCAGCAGCGACCTACAGGGGGGCTATGGCTACACCTTC; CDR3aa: CASSDLQGGYGYTF
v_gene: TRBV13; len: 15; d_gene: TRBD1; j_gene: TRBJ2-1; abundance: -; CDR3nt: TGTGCCAGCAGCTTAGGGGGGACAGGGTCAAATGAGCAGTTCTTC; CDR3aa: CASSLGGTGSNEQFF
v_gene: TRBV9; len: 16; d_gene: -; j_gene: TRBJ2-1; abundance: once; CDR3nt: TGTGCCAGCAGCGTAGGGGGACTGGGCTCCTACAATGAGCAGTTCTTC; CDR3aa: CASSVGGLGSYNEQFF
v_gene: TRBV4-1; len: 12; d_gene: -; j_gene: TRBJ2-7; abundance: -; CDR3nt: TGCGCCAGCAGCCAGATCAATAGCGAGCAGTACTTC; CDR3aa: CASSQINSEQYF
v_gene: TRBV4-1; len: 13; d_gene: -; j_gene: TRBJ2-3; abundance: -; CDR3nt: TGCGCCAGCAGCCAAGAACTACGGGATACGCAGTATTTT; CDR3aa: CASSQELRDTQYF
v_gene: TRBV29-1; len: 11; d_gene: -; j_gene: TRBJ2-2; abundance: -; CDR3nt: TGCAGCGTCCCCCGGGGAGGGGAGCTGTTTTTT; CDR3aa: CSVPRGGELFF
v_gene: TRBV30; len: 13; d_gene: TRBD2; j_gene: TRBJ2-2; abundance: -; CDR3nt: TGTGCCTGGACCAAAGGACTAGCAGGGGAGCTGTTTTTT; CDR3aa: CAWTKGLAGELFF
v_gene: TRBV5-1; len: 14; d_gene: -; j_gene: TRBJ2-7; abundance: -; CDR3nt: TGCGCCAGCAGCCTCTCCGGGACACTCCACGAGCAGTACTTC; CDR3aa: CASSLSGTLHEQYF
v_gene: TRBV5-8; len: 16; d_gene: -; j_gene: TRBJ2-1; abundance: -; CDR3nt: TGTGCCAGCAGCCACCCGACTAGGCCCTCCTACAATGAGCAGTTCTTC; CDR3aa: CASSHPTRPSYNEQFF
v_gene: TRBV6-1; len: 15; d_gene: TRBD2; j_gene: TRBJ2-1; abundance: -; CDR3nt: TGTGCCAGCAGAGCTCTAGCGGGAGAGCCCCATGAGCAGTTCTTC; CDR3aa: CASRALAGEPHEQFF
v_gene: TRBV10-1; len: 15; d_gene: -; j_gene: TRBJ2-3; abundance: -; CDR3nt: TGCGCCAGCAGTGAATCAGGCGTGATGTCAGATACGCAGTATTTT; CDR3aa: CASSESGVMSDTQYF
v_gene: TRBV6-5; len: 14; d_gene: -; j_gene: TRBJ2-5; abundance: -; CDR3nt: TGTGCCAGCATCGGGACATCTAACCAAGAGACCCAGTACTTC; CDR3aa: CASIGTSNQETQYF
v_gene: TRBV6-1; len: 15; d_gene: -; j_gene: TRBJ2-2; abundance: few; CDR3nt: TGTGCCAGCAGTGAAAGTACAGGGTACACCGGGGAGCTGTTTTTT; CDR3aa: CASSESTGYTGELFF
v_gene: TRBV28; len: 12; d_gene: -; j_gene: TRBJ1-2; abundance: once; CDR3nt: TGTGCCAGCAGCCAGGACTACTATGGCTACACCTTC; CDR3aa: CASSQDYYGYTF
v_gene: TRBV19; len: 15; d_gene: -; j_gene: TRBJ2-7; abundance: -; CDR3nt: TGTGCCAGTAGTATCGGGGGGACAAGCACCTACGAGCAGTACTTC; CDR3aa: CASSIGGTSTYEQYF
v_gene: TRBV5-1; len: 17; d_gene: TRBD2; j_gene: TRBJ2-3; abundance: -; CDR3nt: TGCGCCAGCAGCTTGGGATCTAGCGGGCTCCCCCCAGATACGCAGTATTTT; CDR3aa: CASSLGSSGLPPDTQYF
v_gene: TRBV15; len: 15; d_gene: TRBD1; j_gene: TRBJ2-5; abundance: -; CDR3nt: TGTGCCACCAGCCCCGCAACAGGGGACCAAGAGACCCAGTACTTC; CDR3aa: CATSPATGDQETQYF
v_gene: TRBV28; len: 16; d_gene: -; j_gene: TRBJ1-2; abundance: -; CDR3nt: TGTGCCAGCAGAGTAGGAGGTGGGGGCCCTCAAGGCGGCTACACCTTC; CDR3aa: CASRVGGGGPQGGYTF
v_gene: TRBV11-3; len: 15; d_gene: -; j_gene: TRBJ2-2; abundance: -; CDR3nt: TGTGCCAGCAGCTTAGAGGGGGAGGCCACCGGGGAGCTGTTTTTT; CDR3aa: CASSLEGEATGELFF
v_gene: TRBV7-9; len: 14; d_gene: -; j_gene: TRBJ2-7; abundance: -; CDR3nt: TGTGCCAGCAGCTTAGGTATAGTAATCTACGAGCAGTACTTC; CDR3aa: CASSLGIVIYEQYF